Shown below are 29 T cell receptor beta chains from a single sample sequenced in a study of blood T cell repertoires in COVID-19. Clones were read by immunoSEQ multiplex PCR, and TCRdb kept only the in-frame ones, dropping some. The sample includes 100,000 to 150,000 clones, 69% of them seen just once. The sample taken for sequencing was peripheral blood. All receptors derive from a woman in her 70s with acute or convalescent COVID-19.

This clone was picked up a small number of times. CDR3 DNA: TGTGCCATCACCAATCCCCTAGCGGGAGGGCCCGACGAGCAGTACTTC. This encodes CAITNPLAGGPDEQYF. The V call is TRBV10-3, the J call TRBJ2-7; 12 bases are shared with TRBD2. Germline-derived CDR1 and CDR2 are ENHRY and SYGVKD. V gave up 7 bases and J gave up 5 bases; unmatched junction bases: 12. The CDR3 has 16 residues.

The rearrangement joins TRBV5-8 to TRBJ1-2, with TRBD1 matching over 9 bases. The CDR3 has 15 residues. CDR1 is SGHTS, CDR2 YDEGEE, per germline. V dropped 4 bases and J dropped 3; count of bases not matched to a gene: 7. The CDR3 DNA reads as TGTGCCAGCAGCCTTACAGGGGGCCCCCACTATGGCTACACCTTC. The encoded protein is CASSLTGGPHYGYTF.

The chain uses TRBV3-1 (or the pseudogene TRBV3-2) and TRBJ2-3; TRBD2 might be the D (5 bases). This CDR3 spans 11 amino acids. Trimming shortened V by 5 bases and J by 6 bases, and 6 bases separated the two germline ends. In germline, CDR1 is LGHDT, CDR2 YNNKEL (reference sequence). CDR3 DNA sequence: TGTGCCAGCAGCACTAGTGATACGCAGTATTTT. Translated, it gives CASSTSDTQYF.

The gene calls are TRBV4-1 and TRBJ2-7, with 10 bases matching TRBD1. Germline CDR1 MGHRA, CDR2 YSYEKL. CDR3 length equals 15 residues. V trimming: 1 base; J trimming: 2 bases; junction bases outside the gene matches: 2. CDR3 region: CASSQAGTGAYEQYF. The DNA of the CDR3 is TGCGCCAGCAGCCAAGCCGGGACAGGGGCCTACGAGCAGTACTTC.

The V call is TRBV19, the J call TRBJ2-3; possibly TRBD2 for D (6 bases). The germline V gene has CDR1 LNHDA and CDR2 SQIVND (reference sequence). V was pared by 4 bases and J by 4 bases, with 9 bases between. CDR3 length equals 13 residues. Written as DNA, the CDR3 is TGTGCCAGTAGTACCGGGGGAGCAGATACGCAGTATTTT. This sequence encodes CASSTGGADTQYF.

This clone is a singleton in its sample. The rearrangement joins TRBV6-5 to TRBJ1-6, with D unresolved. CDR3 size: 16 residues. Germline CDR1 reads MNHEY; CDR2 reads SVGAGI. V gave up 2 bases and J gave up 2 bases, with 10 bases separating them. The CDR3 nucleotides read TGTGCCAGCAGTTACCGCCCGGGGACCTATAATTCACCCCTCCACTTT. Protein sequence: CASSYRPGTYNSPLHF.

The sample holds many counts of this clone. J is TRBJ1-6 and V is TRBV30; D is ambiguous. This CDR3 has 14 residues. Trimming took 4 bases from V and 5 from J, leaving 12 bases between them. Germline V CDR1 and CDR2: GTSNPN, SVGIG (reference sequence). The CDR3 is CAWNYGRNNSPLHF. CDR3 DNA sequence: TGTGCCTGGAATTATGGCAGGAATAATTCACCCCTCCACTTT.

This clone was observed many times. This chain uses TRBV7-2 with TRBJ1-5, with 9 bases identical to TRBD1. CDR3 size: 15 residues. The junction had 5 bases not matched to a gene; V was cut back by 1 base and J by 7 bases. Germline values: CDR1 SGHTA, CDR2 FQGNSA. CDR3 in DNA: TGTGCCAGCAGCTTAGTCGGAACAGGGGGCCAGCCCCAGCATTTT. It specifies CASSLVGTGGQPQHF.

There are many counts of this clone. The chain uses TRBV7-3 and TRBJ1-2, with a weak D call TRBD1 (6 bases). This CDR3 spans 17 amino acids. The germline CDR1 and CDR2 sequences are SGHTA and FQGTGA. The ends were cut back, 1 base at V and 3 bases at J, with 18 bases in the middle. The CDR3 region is CASSLRATTGTDYGYTF. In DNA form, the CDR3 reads TGTGCCAGCAGCTTAAGGGCTACGACAGGAACCGACTATGGCTACACCTTC.

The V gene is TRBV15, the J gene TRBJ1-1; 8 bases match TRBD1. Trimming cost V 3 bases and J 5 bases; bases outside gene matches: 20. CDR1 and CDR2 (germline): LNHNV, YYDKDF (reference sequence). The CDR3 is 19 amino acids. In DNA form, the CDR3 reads TGTGCCACCAGCAGTAGCAACCAGGGGGCCGGCAGTTGGAGGACTGAAGCTTTCTTT. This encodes CATSSSNQGAGSWRTEAFF.

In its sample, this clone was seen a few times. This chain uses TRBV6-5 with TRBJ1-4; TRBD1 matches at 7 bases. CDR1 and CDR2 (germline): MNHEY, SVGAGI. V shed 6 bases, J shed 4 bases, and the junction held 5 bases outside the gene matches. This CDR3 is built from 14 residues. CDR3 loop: CASRSGQHNEKLFF. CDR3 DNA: TGTGCCAGCAGGTCGGGACAGCATAATGAAAAACTGTTTTTT.

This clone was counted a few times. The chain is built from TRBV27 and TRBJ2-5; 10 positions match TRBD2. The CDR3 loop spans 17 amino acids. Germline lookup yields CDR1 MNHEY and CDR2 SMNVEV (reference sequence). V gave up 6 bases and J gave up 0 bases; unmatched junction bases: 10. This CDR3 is CASSTITGTSDQETQYF. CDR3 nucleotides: TGTGCCAGCAGCACCATAACCGGGACTAGCGACCAAGAGACCCAGTACTTC.

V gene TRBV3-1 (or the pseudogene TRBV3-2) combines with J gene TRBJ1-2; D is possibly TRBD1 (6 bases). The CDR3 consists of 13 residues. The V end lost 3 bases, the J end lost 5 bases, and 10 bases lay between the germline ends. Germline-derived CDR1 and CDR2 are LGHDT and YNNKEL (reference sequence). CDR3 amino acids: CASSQRQGYGYTF. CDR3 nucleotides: TGTGCCAGCAGCCAGAGGCAGGGGTATGGCTACACCTTC.

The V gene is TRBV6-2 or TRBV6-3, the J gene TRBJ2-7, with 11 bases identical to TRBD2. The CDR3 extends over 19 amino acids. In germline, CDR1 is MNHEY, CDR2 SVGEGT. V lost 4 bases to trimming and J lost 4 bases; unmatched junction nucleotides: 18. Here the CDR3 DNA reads TGTGCCAGCAGTTTACCTTCCGATCGACTAGCGGGACCCTATTACGAGCAGTACTTC. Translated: CASSLPSDRLAGPYYEQYF.

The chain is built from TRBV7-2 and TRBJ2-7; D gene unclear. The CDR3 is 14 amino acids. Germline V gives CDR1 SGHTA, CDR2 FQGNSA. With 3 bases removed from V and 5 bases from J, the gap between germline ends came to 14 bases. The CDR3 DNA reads TGTGCCAGCAGCTTTTACAGTCGGCCCGACGAGCAGTACTTC. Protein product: CASSFYSRPDEQYF.

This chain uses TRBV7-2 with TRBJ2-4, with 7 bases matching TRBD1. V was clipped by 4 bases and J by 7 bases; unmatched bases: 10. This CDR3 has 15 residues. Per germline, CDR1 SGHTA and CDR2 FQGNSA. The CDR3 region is CASSSSQGRRNIQYF. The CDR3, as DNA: TGTGCCAGCAGCTCTTCACAGGGGCGGCGGAACATTCAGTACTTC.

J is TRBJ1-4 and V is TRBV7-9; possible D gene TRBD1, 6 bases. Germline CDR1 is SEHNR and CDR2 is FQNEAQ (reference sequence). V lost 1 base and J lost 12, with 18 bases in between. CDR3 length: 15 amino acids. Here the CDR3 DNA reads TGTGCCAGCAGCTTAGGTCCAGGGGCCGGTGAGGAACTGTTTTTT. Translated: CASSLGPGAGEELFF.

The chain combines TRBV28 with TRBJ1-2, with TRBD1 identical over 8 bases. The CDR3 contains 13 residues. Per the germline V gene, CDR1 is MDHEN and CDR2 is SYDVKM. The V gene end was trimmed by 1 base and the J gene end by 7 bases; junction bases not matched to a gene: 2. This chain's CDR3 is CASSLSDRVGYTF. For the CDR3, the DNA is TGTGCCAGCAGTTTATCGGACAGGGTTGGCTACACCTTC.

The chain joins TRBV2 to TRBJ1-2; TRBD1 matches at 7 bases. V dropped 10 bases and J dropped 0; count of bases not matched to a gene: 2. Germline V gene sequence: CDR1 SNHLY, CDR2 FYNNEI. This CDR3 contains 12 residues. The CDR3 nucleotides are TGTGCCATACAGGGGACTAACTATGGCTACACCTTC. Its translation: CAIQGTNYGYTF.

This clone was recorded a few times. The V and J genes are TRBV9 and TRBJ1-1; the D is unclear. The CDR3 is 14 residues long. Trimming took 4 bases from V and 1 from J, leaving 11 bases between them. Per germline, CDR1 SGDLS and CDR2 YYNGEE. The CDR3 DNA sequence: TGTGCCAGCAGCCCACTGACACGGAACACTGAAGCTTTCTTT. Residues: CASSPLTRNTEAFF.

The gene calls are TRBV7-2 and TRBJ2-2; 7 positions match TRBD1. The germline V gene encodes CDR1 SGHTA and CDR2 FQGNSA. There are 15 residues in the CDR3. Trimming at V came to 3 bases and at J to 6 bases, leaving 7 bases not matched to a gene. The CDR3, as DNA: TGTGCCAGCAGCTTTTCCAGACAGGGCTCCGGGGAGCTGTTTTTT. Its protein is CASSFSRQGSGELFF.

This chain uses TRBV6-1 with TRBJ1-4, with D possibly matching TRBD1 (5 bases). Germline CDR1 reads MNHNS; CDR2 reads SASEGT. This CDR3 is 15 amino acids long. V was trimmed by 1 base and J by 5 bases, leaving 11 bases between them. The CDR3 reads CASSEGWGRNEKLFF. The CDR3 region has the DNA TGTGCCAGCAGTGAAGGATGGGGGAGGAATGAAAAACTGTTTTTT.

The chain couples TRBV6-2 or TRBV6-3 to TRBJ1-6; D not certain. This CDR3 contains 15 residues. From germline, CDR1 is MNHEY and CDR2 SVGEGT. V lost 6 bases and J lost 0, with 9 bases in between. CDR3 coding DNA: TGTGCCAGCAGCGTGTTGAGCTCCTATAATTCACCCCTCCACTTT. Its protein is CASSVLSSYNSPLHF.

CDR3 residues: CASSFRDFKDTQYF. CDR3 DNA sequence: TGTGCCAGCAGCTTCCGGGACTTTAAAGATACGCAGTATTTT. The chain links TRBV14 to TRBJ2-3; TRBD2 might be the D (6 bases). Per the germline V gene, CDR1 is SGHDN and CDR2 is FVKESK. This CDR3 is built from 14 residues. Trimming cost V 5 bases and J 5 bases, with 14 bases left between them.

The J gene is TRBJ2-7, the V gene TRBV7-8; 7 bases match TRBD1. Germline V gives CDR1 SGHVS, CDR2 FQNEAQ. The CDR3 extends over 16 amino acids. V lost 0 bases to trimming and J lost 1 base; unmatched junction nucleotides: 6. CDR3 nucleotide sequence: TGTGCCAGCAGCTTAGCGGCAGGGGGTGTTTCCTACGAGCAGTACTTC. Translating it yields CASSLAAGGVSYEQYF.

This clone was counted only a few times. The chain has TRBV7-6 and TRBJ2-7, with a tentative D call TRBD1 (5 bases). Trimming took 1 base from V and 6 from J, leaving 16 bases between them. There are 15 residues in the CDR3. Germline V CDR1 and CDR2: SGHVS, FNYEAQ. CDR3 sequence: CASSLGGPGWSEQYF. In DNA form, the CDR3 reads TGTGCCAGCAGCTTAGGCGGACCAGGGTGGTCCGAGCAGTACTTC.

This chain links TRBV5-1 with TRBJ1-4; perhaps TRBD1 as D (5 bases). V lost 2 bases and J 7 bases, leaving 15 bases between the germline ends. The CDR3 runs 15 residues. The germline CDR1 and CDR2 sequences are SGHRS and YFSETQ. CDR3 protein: CASSFKEVGPEKLFF. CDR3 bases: TGCGCCAGCAGCTTCAAGGAAGTGGGGCCTGAAAAACTGTTTTTT. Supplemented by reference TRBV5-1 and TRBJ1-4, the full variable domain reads KAGVTQTPRYLIKTRGQQVTLSCSPISGHRSVSWYQQTPGQGLQFLFEYFSETQRNKGNFPGRFSGRQFSNSRSEMNVSTLELGDSALYLCASSFKEVGPEKLFFGSGTQLSVL.

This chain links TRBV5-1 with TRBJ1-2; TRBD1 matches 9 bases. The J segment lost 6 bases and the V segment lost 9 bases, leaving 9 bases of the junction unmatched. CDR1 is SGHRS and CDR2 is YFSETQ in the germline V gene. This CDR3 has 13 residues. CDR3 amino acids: CATRTGVGDGYTF. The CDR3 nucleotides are TGCGCCACCCGGACAGGGGTAGGGGATGGCTACACCTTC.

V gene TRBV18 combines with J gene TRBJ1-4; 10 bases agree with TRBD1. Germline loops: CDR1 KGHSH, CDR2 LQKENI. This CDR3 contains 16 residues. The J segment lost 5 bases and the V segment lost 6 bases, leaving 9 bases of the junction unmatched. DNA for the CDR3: TGTGCCAGCTCGGCCGGGACAGGGGTGGAGAATGAAAAACTGTTTTTT. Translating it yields CASSAGTGVENEKLFF.